A selection of T cell receptor beta chains follows, all from one sample in a study of PD-L1 blockade in urothelial cancer. Profiling relied on immunoSEQ multiplex PCR, and the TCRdb table lists in-frame clones only, not all of them. Among tens of thousands of clones listed, about 90% were seen once. This specimen was PBMCs, taken around atezolizumab (anti-PD-L1) treatment. The receptors here all came from a man aged 60 to 75 with urothelial cancer. Each CDR3 is given with its conserved first and last residue. A D gene is named only where the DNA matches it firmly. Size tells how often a clone was seen (once, few, many) or the class of an expanded clone, and some rows leave it out.

d_gene	j_gene	v_gene	abundance	len	CDR3nt	CDR3aa
.	TRBJ2-1	TRBV9	.	15	TGTGCCAGCAGCGTAGGAGGTCTAGCCGACGATGAGCAGTTCTTC	CASSVGGLADDEQFF
TRBD1	TRBJ1-1	TRBV6-1	.	12	TGTGCCAGCAGTTCAGGGGGCACTGAAGCTTTCTTT	CASSSGGTEAFF
.	TRBJ2-2	TRBV18	.	16	TGTGCCAGCTCCCCGGGACTCTTGACCGACACCGGGGAGCTGTTTTTT	CASSPGLLTDTGELFF
TRBD1	TRBJ2-7	TRBV11-3	.	15	TGTGCCAGCAGCTTAGGCTCAGGGGGTCACTACGAGCAGTACTTC	CASSLGSGGHYEQYF
.	TRBJ1-5	TRBV6-5	.	16	TGTGCCAGCAGTTACTCGTGGGACATTAAAGATCAGCCCCAGCATTTT	CASSYSWDIKDQPQHF
.	TRBJ2-5	TRBV5-6	.	13	TGTGCCAGCAGCTTCCGGGGACAAGAGATCCAGTACTTC	CASSFRGQEIQYF
TRBD1	TRBJ2-5	TRBV2	.	15	TGTGCCAGCACCCCCAGGGGGCTGAATGGAGAGACCCAGTACTTC	CASTPRGLNGETQYF
.	TRBJ2-3	TRBV7-6	.	15	TGTGCCAGCAGCCCCCAAATACAGGGCACAGATACGCAGTATTTT	CASSPQIQGTDTQYF
TRBD1	TRBJ1-1	TRBV19	.	15	TGTGCCAGTAGTATAGCGAGGGGGCGGAACACTGAAGCTTTCTTT	CASSIARGRNTEAFF
.	TRBJ2-1	TRBV7-2	once	14	TGTGCCAGCAGCTTCTGGGATGAGGGCAATGAGCAGTTCTTC	CASSFWDEGNEQFF
.	TRBJ1-2	TRBV18	.	15	TGTGCCAGCTCACCCACCCCAAAACCGGGCTATGGCTACACCTTC	CASSPTPKPGYGYTF
.	TRBJ2-2	TRBV19	.	13	TGTGCCAGTAGTATAGGAGGCCCCGGGGAGCTGTTTTTT	CASSIGGPGELFF
.	TRBJ1-5	TRBV15	.	13	TGTGCCACCAGCAGAGTTGGTCCAGGGACCCAGCATTTT	CATSRVGPGTQHF